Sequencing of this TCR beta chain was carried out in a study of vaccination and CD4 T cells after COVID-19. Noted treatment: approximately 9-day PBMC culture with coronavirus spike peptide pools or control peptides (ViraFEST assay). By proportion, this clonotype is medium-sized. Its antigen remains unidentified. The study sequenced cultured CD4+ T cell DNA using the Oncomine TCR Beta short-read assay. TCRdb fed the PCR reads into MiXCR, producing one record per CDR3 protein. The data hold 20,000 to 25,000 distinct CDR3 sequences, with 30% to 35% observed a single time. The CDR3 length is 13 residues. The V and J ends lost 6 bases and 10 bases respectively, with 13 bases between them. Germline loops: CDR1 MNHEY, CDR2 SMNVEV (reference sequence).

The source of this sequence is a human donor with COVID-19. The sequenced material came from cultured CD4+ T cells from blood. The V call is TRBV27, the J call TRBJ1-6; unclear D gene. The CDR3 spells CASSGGNLSPLHF. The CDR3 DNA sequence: TGTGCCAGCAGCGGCGGGAACCTCTCACCCCTCCACTTT.